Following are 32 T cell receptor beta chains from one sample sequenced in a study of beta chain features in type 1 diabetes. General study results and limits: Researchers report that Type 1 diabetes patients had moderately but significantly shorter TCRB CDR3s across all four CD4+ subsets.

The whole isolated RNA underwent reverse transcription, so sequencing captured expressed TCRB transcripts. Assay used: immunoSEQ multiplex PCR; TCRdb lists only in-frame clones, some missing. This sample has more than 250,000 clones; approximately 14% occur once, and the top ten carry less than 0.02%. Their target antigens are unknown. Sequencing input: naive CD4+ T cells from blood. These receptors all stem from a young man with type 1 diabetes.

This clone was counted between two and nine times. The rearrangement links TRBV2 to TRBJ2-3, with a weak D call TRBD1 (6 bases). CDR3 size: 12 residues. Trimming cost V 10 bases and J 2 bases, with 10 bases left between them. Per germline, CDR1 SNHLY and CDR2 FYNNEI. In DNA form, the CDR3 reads TGTGCCACCCGACAGGACACAGATACGCAGTATTTT. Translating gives CATRQDTDTQYF.

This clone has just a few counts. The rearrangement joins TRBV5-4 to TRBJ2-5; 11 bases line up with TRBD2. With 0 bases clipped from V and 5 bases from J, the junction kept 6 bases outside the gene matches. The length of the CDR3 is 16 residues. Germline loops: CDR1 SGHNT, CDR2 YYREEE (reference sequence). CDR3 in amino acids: CASSLGLAGGGETQYF. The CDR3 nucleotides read TGTGCCAGCAGCTTGGGGCTAGCGGGAGGCGGTGAGACCCAGTACTTC.

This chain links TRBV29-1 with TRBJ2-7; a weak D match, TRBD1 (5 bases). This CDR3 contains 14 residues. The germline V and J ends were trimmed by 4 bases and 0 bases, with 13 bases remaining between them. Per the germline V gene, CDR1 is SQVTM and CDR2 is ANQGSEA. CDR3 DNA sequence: TGCAGCGTTGGATCTAGGGGCCCCTCCTACGAGCAGTACTTC. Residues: CSVGSRGPSYEQYF.

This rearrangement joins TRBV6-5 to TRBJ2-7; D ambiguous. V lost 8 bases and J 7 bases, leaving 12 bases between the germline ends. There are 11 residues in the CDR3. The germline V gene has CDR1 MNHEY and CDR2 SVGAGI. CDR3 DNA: TGTGCCAGCCCTGAAGGCGGTGAGCAGTACTTC. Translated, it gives CASPEGGEQYF.

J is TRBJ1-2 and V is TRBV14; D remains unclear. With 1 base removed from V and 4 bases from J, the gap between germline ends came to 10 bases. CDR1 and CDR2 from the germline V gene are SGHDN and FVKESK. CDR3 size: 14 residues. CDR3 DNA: TGTGCCAGCAGCCAAGCGGGTCGGGGCTATGGCTACACCTTC. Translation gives CASSQAGRGYGYTF.

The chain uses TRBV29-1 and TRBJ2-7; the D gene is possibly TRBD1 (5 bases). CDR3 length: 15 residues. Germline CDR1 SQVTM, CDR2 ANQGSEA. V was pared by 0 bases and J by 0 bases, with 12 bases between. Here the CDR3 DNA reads TGCAGCGTTGAAGAACGACAGAGGAGCTCCTACGAGCAGTACTTC. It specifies CSVEERQRSSYEQYF.

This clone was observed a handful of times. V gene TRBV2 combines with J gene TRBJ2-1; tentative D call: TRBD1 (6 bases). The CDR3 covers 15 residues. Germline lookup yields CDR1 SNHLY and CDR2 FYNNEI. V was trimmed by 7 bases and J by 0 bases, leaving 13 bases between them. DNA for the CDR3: TGTGCCAGCAAGGCAGGGGCTAACTCCTACAATGAGCAGTTCTTC. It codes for CASKAGANSYNEQFF.

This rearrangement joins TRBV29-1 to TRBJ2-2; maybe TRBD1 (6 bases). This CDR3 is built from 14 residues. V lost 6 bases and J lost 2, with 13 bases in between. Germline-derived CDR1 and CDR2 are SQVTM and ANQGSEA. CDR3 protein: CSVTLDRNTGELFF. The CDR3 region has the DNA TGCAGCGTCACCCTGGACAGAAACACCGGGGAGCTGTTTTTT.

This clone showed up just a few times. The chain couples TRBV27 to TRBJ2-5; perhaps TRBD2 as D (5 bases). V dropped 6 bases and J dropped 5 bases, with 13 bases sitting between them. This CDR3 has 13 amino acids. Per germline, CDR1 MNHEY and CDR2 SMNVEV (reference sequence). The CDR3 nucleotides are TGTGCCAGCAGACGGGGAACGCAGGAGACCCAGTACTTC. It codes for CASRRGTQETQYF.

CDR3 bases: TGTGCCAGCACCACCGGACAGGGAAGAGGGACGCAGTATTTT. As protein: CASTTGQGRGTQYF. The chain joins TRBV7-2 to TRBJ2-3; 8 bases line up with TRBD1. The junction had 12 bases not matched to a gene; V was cut back by 7 bases and J by 9 bases. The CDR3 has 14 residues. The germline gives CDR1 SGHTA, CDR2 FQGNSA.

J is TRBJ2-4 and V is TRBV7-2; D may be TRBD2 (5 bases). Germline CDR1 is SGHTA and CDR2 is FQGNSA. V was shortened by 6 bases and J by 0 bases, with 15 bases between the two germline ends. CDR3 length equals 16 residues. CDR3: CASRSGNVLAKNIQYF. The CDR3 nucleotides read TGTGCCAGCAGGAGCGGAAACGTTCTAGCCAAAAACATTCAGTACTTC.

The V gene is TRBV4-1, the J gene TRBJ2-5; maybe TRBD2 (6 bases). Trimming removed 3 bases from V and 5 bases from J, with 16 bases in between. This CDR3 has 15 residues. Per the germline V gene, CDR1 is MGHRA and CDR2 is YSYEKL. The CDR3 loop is CASSQDAGRTETQYF. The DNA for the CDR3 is TGCGCCAGCAGCCAGGACGCCGGGAGAACCGAGACCCAGTACTTC.

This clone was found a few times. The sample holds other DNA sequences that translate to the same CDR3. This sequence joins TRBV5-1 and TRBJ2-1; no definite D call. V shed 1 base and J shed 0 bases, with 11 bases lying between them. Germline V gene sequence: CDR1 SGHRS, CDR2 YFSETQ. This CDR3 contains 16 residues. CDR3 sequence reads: CASSLLAASSYNEQFF. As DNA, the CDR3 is TGCGCCAGCAGCTTGCTCGCGGCGAGCTCCTACAATGAGCAGTTCTTC.

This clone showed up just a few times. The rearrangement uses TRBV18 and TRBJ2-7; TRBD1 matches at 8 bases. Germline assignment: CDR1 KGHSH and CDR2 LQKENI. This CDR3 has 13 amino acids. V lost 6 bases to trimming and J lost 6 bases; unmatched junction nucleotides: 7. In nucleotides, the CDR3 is TGTGCCAGCTCGGAAGGACAGGGCCGCGAGCAGTACTTC. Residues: CASSEGQGREQYF.

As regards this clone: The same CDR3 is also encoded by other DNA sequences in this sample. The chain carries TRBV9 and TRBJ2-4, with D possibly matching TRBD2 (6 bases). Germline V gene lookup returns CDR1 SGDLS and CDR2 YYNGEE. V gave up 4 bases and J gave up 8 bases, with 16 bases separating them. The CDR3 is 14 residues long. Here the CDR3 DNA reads TGTGCCAGCAGCTCGACTTCAGGAGGGGACATTCAGTACTTC. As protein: CASSSTSGGDIQYF.

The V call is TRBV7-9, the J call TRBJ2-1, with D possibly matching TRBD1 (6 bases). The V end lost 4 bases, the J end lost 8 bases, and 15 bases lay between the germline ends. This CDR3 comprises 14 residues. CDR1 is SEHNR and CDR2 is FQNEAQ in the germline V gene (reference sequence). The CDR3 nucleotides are TGTGCCAGCAGCTACAGGACAGCCTTGGATGAGCAGTTCTTC. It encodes CASSYRTALDEQFF.

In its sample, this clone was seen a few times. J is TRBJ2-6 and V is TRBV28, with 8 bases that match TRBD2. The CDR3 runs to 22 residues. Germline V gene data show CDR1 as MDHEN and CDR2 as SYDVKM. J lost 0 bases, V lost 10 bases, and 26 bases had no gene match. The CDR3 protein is CATPDPSGSLSIRFSGANVLTF. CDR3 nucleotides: TGTGCCACCCCAGACCCAAGCGGGAGCCTAAGCATCCGATTCTCTGGGGCCAACGTCCTGACTTTC.

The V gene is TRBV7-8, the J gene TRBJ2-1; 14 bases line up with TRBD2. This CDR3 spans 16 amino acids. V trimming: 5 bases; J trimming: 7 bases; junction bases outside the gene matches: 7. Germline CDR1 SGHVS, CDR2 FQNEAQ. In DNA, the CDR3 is TGTGCCAGCAGCCCTCGGACTAGCGGGAGGCGGAATGAGCAGTTCTTC. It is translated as CASSPRTSGRRNEQFF.

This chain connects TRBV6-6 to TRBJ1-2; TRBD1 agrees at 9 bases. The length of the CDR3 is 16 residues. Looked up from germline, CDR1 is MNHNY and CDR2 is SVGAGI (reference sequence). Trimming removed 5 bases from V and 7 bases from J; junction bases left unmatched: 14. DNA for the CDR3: TGTGCCAGCAGTGGACAGGGGTCGGGTATTGTTGGTGGCTACACCTTC. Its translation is CASSGQGSGIVGGYTF.

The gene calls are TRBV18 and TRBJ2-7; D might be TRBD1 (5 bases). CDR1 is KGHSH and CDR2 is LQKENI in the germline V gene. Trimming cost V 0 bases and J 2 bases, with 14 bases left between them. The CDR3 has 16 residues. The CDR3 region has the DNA TGTGCCAGCTCACCACCGGCAGGGCCATACACCTACGAGCAGTACTTC. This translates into CASSPPAGPYTYEQYF.

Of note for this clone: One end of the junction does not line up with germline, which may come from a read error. The CDR3 reads CASSQGAVDQPQHF. The CDR3 coding sequence is TGTGCCAGTTCACAGGGGGCTGTGGATCAGCCCCAGCATTTT. The chain links TRBV18 to TRBJ1-5; TRBD1 matches at 9 bases. Germline-derived CDR1 and CDR2 are KGHSH and LQKENI. This CDR3 contains 14 residues.

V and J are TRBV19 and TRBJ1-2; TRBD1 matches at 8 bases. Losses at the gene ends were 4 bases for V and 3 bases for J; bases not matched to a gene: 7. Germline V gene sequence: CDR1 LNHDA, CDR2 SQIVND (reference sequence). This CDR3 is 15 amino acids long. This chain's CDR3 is CASSTLPTGDYGYTF. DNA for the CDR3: TGTGCCAGTAGTACCCTCCCGACAGGGGACTATGGCTACACCTTC.

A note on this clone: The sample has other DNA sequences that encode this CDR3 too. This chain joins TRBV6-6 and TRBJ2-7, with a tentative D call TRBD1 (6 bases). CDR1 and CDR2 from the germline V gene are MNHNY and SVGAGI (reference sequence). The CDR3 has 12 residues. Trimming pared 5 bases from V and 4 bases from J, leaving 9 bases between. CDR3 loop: CASSPQGYEQYF. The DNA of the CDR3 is TGTGCCAGCAGTCCACAGGGATACGAGCAGTACTTC.

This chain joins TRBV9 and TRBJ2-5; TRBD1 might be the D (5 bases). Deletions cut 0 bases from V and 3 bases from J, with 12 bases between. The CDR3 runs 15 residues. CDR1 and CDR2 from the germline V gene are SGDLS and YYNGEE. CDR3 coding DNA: TGTGCCAGCAGCGTAGCCCCAGGGATGGAAGAGACCCAGTACTTC. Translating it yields CASSVAPGMEETQYF.

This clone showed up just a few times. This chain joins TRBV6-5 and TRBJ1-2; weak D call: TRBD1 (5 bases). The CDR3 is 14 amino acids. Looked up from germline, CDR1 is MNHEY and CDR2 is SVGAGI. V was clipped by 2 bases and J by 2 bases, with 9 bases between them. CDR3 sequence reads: CASSYQGSNYGYTF. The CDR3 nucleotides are TGTGCCAGCAGTTACCAGGGATCGAACTATGGCTACACCTTC.

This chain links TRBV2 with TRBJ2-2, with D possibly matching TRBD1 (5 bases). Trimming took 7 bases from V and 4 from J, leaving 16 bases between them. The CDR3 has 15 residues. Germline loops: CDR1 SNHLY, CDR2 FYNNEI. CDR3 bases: TGTGCCAGCAAAGCAGGCAGGGCAGGCACCGGGGAGCTGTTTTTT. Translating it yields CASKAGRAGTGELFF.

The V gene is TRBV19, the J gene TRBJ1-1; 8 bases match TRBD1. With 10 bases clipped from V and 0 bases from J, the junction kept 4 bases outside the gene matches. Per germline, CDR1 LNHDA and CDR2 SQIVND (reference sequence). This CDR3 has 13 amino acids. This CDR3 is CATRDRLNTEAFF. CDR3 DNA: TGTGCCACCAGGGACAGGCTGAACACTGAAGCTTTCTTT. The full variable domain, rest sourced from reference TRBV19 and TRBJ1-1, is DGGITQSPKYLFRKEGQNVTLSCEQNLNHDAMYWYRQDPGQGLRLIYYSQIVNDFQKGDIAEGYSVSREKKESFPLTVTSAQKNPTAFYLCATRDRLNTEAFFGQGTRLTVV.

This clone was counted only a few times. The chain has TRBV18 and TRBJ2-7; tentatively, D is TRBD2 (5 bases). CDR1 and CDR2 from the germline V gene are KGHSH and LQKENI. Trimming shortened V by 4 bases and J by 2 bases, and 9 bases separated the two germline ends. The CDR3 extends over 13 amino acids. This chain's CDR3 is CASSLTIAYEQYF. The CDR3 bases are TGTGCCAGCTCACTGACTATTGCCTACGAGCAGTACTTC.

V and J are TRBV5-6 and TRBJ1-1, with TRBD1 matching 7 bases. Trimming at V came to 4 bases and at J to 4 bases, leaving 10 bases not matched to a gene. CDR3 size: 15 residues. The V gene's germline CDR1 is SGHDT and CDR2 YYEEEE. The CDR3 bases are TGTGCCAGCAGCCTGCGACAGGGCTACGGCACTGAAGCTTTCTTT. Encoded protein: CASSLRQGYGTEAFF.

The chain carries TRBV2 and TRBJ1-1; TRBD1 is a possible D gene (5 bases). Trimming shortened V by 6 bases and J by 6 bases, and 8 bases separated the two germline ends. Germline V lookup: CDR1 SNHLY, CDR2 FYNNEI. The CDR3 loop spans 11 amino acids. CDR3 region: CASRGEAEAFF. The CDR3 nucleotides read TGTGCCAGCAGGGGGGAGGCTGAAGCTTTCTTT.

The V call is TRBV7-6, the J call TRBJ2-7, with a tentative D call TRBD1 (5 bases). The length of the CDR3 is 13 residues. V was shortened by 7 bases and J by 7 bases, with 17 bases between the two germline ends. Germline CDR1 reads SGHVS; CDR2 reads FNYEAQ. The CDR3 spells CASTQDTLGEQYF. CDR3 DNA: TGTGCCAGCACCCAGGACACTCTGGGAGAGCAGTACTTC.

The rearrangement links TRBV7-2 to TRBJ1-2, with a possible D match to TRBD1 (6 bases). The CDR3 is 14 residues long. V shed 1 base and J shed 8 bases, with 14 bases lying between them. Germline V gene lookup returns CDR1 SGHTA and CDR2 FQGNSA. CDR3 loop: CASSLDGGGRGYTF. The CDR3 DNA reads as TGTGCCAGCAGCTTAGATGGCGGGGGGCGAGGCTACACCTTC.